Below, 20 T cell receptor beta chains from the same sample are listed, as sequenced in a study of Ad26.COV2.S vaccination and SARS-CoV-2 variants. Profiled with immunoSEQ multiplex PCR; TCRdb holds only in-frame clones, not every one. The sample has about 350,000 clones; roughly 81% are singletons. Treatment denoted: 19 received Ad26.COV2.S at low or high dose, single or two shots; about 5 received placebo; per-sample allocation not given. Day 63 after the first injection of vaccine or placebo was the sampling time. Sample: peripheral blood, taken in a trial of Ad26.COV2.S vaccine versus placebo. The source is a person aged 18-60 years who received the Ad26.COV2.S COVID-19 vaccine or a placebo.

The rearrangement links TRBV7-6 to TRBJ2-1, with 12 bases lining up with TRBD2. Germline CDR1 and CDR2: SGHVS and FNYEAQ. J was trimmed by 0 bases and V by 6 bases; bases with no gene match: 12. CDR3 length equals 19 residues. This CDR3 is CASRPLAGGPLGSYNEQFF. CDR3 sequence (DNA): TGTGCCAGCAGGCCTCTAGCGGGGGGGCCATTAGGCTCCTACAATGAGCAGTTCTTC.

V is TRBV10-3 and J is TRBJ1-2; D gene unclear. The V gene's germline CDR1 is ENHRY and CDR2 SYGVKD. The CDR3 consists of 17 residues. V lost 0 bases and J 2 bases, leaving 16 bases between the germline ends. The CDR3 DNA sequence: TGTGCCATCAGTGAGTCGATGTCCCGAATGGGGAACTATGGCTACACCTTC. The encoded protein is CAISESMSRMGNYGYTF.

This clone was seen a single time. The rearrangement uses TRBV18 and TRBJ2-7, with 7 bases lining up with TRBD1. V shed 0 bases, J shed 1 base, and the junction held 3 bases outside the gene matches. Germline loops: CDR1 KGHSH, CDR2 LQKENI. The CDR3 sequence is 15 residues long. The CDR3 protein is CASSPPQGESYEQYF. The CDR3 region has the DNA TGTGCCAGCTCACCACCGCAGGGGGAGTCCTACGAGCAGTACTTC.

The chain recombines TRBV7-2 with TRBJ2-2; no reliable D call. The CDR3 has 15 residues. V was shortened by 5 bases and J by 4 bases, with 14 bases between the two germline ends. The germline gives CDR1 SGHTA, CDR2 FQGNSA. CDR3 nucleotide sequence: TGTGCCAGCAGCCCTAGGAGAACAAGCACCGGGGAGCTGTTTTTT. This translates into CASSPRRTSTGELFF.

This chain joins TRBV7-9 and TRBJ1-2; 8 bases line up with TRBD1. CDR1 is SEHNR and CDR2 is FQNEAQ in the germline V gene (reference sequence). The CDR3 extends over 16 amino acids. V lost 5 bases to trimming and J lost 0 bases; unmatched junction nucleotides: 8. The CDR3 bases are TGTGCCAGCAGCGCCCCTGACAGGGGAACTAACTATGGCTACACCTTC. Translation: CASSAPDRGTNYGYTF.

This clone was observed a single time. The rearrangement uses TRBV10-3 and TRBJ2-1, with a possible D match to TRBD1 (5 bases). CDR1 is ENHRY and CDR2 is SYGVKD in the germline V gene. The CDR3 extends over 17 amino acids. Trimming removed 0 bases at V and 0 bases at J, with 12 bases between. In DNA, the CDR3 is TGTGCCATCAGTGAGTCTCAGGGTTGGAGCTCCTACAATGAGCAGTTCTTC. It codes for CAISESQGWSSYNEQFF.

J is TRBJ2-7 and V is TRBV12-5, with D unclear. The CDR3 totals 14 residues. The V end was cut by 5 bases, the J end by 12 bases, with 23 bases between. Per germline, CDR1 LGHNT and CDR2 FRNRAP. The CDR3: CASGQDGLLSYPYF. The CDR3 DNA reads TGTGCTAGTGGTCAAGACGGTCTCTTGAGTTATCCGTACTTC. The whole variable domain, filled in from reference TRBV12-5 and TRBJ2-7, reads DARVTQTPRHKVTEMGQEVTMRCQPILGHNTVFWYRQTMMQGLELLAYFRNRAPLDDSGMPKDRFSAEMPDATLATLKIQPSEPRDSAVYFCASGQDGLLSYPYFGPGTRLTVT.

The chain has TRBV3-1 (or the pseudogene TRBV3-2) and TRBJ1-2, with TRBD1 as a possible D gene (5 bases). V was shortened by 0 bases and J by 8 bases, with 16 bases between the two germline ends. CDR1 is LGHDT, CDR2 YNNKEL, per germline (reference sequence). The CDR3 is 15 residues long. In DNA, the CDR3 is TGTGCCAGCAGCCAAGATTCCCGGGGGTGGGGAGGCTACACCTTC. Its protein product is CASSQDSRGWGGYTF.

Of note for this clone: The junction differs from germline at one of its ends, possibly a read error. The chain has TRBV30 and TRBJ2-3, with D perhaps matching TRBD1 (5 bases). The V gene's germline CDR1 is GTSNPN and CDR2 SVGIG (reference sequence). The CDR3 covers 15 residues. The CDR3 loop reads CAWTLDRPRTVTQYF. For the CDR3, the DNA is TGTGCCTGGACCCTAGACAGACCCCGCACAGTTACGCAGTATTTT.

The chain employs TRBV18 and TRBJ2-6, with 7 bases that match TRBD1. V shed 1 base and J 2 bases; nucleotides not matched to a gene: 5. Per germline, CDR1 KGHSH and CDR2 LQKENI. The CDR3 runs 17 residues. The CDR3 DNA sequence: TGTGCCAGCTCACCACGCGAACAGGGGACTGGGGCCAACGTCCTGACTTTC. It encodes CASSPREQGTGANVLTF.

The genes are TRBV6-2 or TRBV6-3 and TRBJ2-7, with TRBD1 identical over 7 bases. The CDR3 covers 15 residues. The ends lost 0 bases at V and 1 base at J; junction bases unmatched: 3. CDR1 and CDR2 from the germline V gene are MNHEY and SVGEGT. The CDR3 sequence: CASSYSPGGSYEQYF. DNA of the CDR3: TGTGCCAGCAGTTACTCCCCAGGGGGATCCTACGAGCAGTACTTC.

The gene calls are TRBV10-3 and TRBJ2-4, with D unresolved. In germline, CDR1 is ENHRY, CDR2 SYGVKD. With 3 bases removed from V and 6 bases from J, the gap between germline ends came to 18 bases. The CDR3 is 16 amino acids. The CDR3 DNA reads TGTGCCATCAGTGAAGGGATGGTCTACCAACCAAACATTCAGTACTTC. Its translation: CAISEGMVYQPNIQYF.

In this sample, this clone turned up once. The chain employs TRBV13 and TRBJ2-7; 7 bases fit TRBD1. The V gene end was trimmed by 0 bases and the J gene end by 0 bases; junction bases not matched to a gene: 2. The CDR3 loop spans 15 amino acids. Per germline, CDR1 PRHDT and CDR2 FYEKMQ (reference sequence). Here the CDR3 reads CASSLGGGSSYEQYF. Written as DNA, the CDR3 is TGTGCCAGCAGCTTAGGAGGGGGCTCCTCCTACGAGCAGTACTTC.

The V call is TRBV6-5, the J call TRBJ1-5; TRBD1 aligns across 7 bases. This CDR3 has 14 residues. Trimming cost V 7 bases and J 1 base; bases outside gene matches: 4. From germline, CDR1 is MNHEY and CDR2 SVGAGI. In DNA form, the CDR3 reads TGTGCCAGCAATAGACAGGGAAGCAATCAGCCCCAGCATTTT. As protein: CASNRQGSNQPQHF.

This clone has just one count. The genes are TRBV4-3 and TRBJ2-7; 10 positions agree with TRBD1. J lost 6 bases, V lost 0 bases, and 5 bases had no gene match. The CDR3 sequence is 15 residues long. CDR1 is LGHNA, CDR2 YSLEER, per germline. This CDR3 reads CASSQDRQGASEQYF. CDR3 bases: TGCGCCAGCAGCCAAGACAGACAGGGGGCGTCCGAGCAGTACTTC.

The chain couples TRBV2 to TRBJ1-4; D may be TRBD1 (5 bases). With 0 bases removed from V and 2 bases from J, the gap between germline ends came to 10 bases. Germline assignment: CDR1 SNHLY and CDR2 FYNNEI. CDR3 length: 16 amino acids. CDR3 nucleotide sequence: TGTGCCAGCAGTGAAGCGGATGGGGGGACTAATGAAAAACTGTTTTTT. Its translation: CASSEADGGTNEKLFF.

The chain combines TRBV27 with TRBJ2-7, with D unresolved. V lost 7 bases to trimming and J lost 3 bases, with 10 bases between them. Germline CDR1 and CDR2: MNHEY and SMNVEV (reference sequence). This CDR3 contains 12 residues. CDR3 in DNA: TGTGCCAGCAAAGGATTACTCTACGAGCAGTACTTC. The encoded protein is CASKGLLYEQYF.

CDR3 in DNA: TGTGCCACCAGTGACCCTTACCCGGGACAGGGATGGGAGGCTAGCGGGAGTGCCTACGAGCAGTACTTC. Its translation: CATSDPYPGQGWEASGSAYEQYF. This chain joins TRBV24-1 and TRBJ2-7; D perhaps matches TRBD2 (10 bases). The CDR3 is 23 residues long. Germline V CDR1 and CDR2: KGHDR, SFDVKD. V was pared by 4 bases and J by 2 bases, with 38 bases between.

This clone was found a few times. The V and J genes are TRBV7-2 and TRBJ2-7; 9 nucleotides line up with TRBD2. V gave up 1 base and J gave up 1 base; unmatched junction bases: 2. Germline V gene lookup returns CDR1 SGHTA and CDR2 FQGNSA. This CDR3 is built from 15 residues. CDR3 sequence reads: CASSLGSGGSYEQYF. The CDR3 DNA follows: TGTGCCAGCAGCTTAGGTAGCGGGGGTTCCTACGAGCAGTACTTC.

V usage is TRBV6-5 and J usage is TRBJ2-1; TRBD2 is a possible D gene (5 bases). This CDR3 has 14 residues. Germline V gene data show CDR1 as MNHEY and CDR2 as SVGAGI. The V end was cut by 6 bases, the J end by 8 bases, with 17 bases between. For the CDR3, the DNA is TGTGCCAGCAGGAGACCGGGATTAAACGATGAGCAGTTCTTC. It codes for CASRRPGLNDEQFF.